This T cell receptor (beta chain) originates from a study of monozygotic twins with inflammatory bowel disease. TCRdb re-called the 5' RACE reads, yielding one record per CDR3 amino acid sequence without DNA. Its listing shows 350,000 to 550,000 distinct CDR3 sequences. The germline gives CDR1 SGHRS, CDR2 YFSETQ. This CDR3 spans 14 amino acids. The chain employs TRBV5-1 and TRBJ1-1; absent DNA, TCRdb's TRBD1 call cannot be checked. The sequence was collected from a human donor with ulcerative colitis or Crohn's disease, or a healthy co-twin of an affected twin (not recorded which). The specimen sequenced was blood. The chain's CDR3 is CASSLYGIGTEAFF.